This passage covers 15 T cell receptor beta chains from one sample sequenced in a study of beta chain features in type 1 diabetes (dated by TCRdb to between 2018 and 2020). Libraries came from the immunoSEQ multiplex PCR assay. All of the isolated RNA was reverse transcribed with the High Capacity cDNA Reverse Transcription Kit, so expressed TCRB transcripts were sequenced. TCRdb's version of the immuneACCESS table is confined to in-frame rearrangements and falls short of the full clone set. An unresolved V gene accounts for under half of the shortfall where checked; the remainder is of unknown origin. For this sample the table gives 150,000 or so clones, of which 48% were detected only once. The ten biggest clones cover roughly 0.42% of the sample. The sample taken for sequencing was Tregs from blood. The sample's cell subset or site label, decoded: regulatory CD4+ T cells. These TCRs come from a man aged 18 to 30 in good health.

This chain joins TRBV27 and TRBJ2-2; no definite D call. Germline V gene lookup returns CDR1 MNHEY and CDR2 SMNVEV (reference sequence). V was pared by 3 bases and J by 4 bases, with 9 bases between. CDR3 size: 14 residues. CDR3 sequence: CASSLIPGTGELFF. The DNA for the CDR3 is TGTGCCAGCAGTTTGATTCCCGGCACCGGGGAGCTGTTTTTT.

DNA for the CDR3: TGTGCCAGCAGCCCCCCTAGCGGGAGTATCGGTGAGCAGTTCTTC. Amino acid sequence: CASSPPSGSIGEQFF. J is TRBJ2-1 and V is TRBV11-2; 10 bases align to TRBD2. V shed 5 bases, J shed 9 bases, and the junction held 10 bases outside the gene matches. CDR3 size: 15 residues. Per the germline V gene, CDR1 is SGHAT and CDR2 is FQNNGV. The whole variable domain, remainder taken from reference TRBV11-2 and TRBJ2-1, is EAGVAQSPRYKIIEKRQSVAFWCNPISGHATLYWYQQILGQGPKLLIQFQNNGVVDDSQLPKDRFSAERLKGVDSTLKIQPAKLEDSAVYLCASSPPSGSIGEQFFGPGTRLTVL.

This clone came up a few times. This chain connects TRBV14 to TRBJ2-7; tentatively, D is TRBD2 (5 bases). V was pared by 4 bases and J by 2 bases, with 15 bases between. The CDR3 extends over 15 amino acids. Germline V gene sequence: CDR1 SGHDN, CDR2 FVKESK. In DNA form, the CDR3 reads TGTGCCAGCAGCCCCTACCGAGGGTTCGCCTACGAGCAGTACTTC. As protein: CASSPYRGFAYEQYF.

The chain recombines TRBV30 with TRBJ2-2; 10 bases are shared with TRBD1. The CDR3 is 15 residues long. The V segment lost 5 bases and the J segment 7 bases; nucleotides outside the gene matches: 10. Germline V gene sequence: CDR1 GTSNPN, CDR2 SVGIG (reference sequence). CDR3 sequence (DNA): TGTGCCTGGGTACCTTCGGGACAGGGGAACGGGGAGCTGTTTTTT. It translates to CAWVPSGQGNGELFF. The full variable domain, in which reference TRBV30 and TRBJ2-2 provide the parts outside the CDR3, is SQTIHQWPATLVQPVGSPLSLECTVEGTSNPNLYWYRQAAGRGLQLLFYSVGIGQISSEVPQNLSASRPQDRQFILSSKKLLLSDSGFYLCAWVPSGQGNGELFFGEGSRLTVL.

This clone was observed a few times. This chain connects TRBV7-6 to TRBJ2-3, with 7 bases fitting TRBD1. The CDR3 runs to 16 residues. CDR1 and CDR2 (germline): SGHVS, FNYEAQ. The V gene end was trimmed by 1 base and the J gene end by 4 bases; junction bases not matched to a gene: 8. The CDR3 DNA follows: TGTGCCAGCAGCTTAGAATCCCCCCAGGGGGCAGATACGCAGTATTTT. This translates into CASSLESPQGADTQYF.

This clone was seen a handful of times. V is TRBV7-3 and J is TRBJ2-4, with 9 bases aligning to TRBD1. Per germline, CDR1 SGHTA and CDR2 FQGTGA. V lost 5 bases, J lost 5 bases, and 1 base stayed unmatched. CDR3 length equals 13 residues. CDR3 residues: CASSRDRENIQYF. The DNA for the CDR3 is TGTGCCAGCAGCCGGGACAGGGAAAACATTCAGTACTTC.

The chain couples TRBV7-8 to TRBJ1-3; TRBD1 matches 7 bases. CDR3 length: 15 residues. J lost 5 bases, V lost 5 bases, and 9 bases had no gene match. Germline V lookup: CDR1 SGHVS, CDR2 FQNEAQ. The CDR3 sequence is CASSPLGQARNTIYF. The CDR3 region has the DNA TGTGCCAGCAGCCCACTCGGACAGGCTAGAAACACCATATATTTT.

This chain links TRBV7-2 with TRBJ2-3; perhaps TRBD2 as D (6 bases). Trimming removed 6 bases from V and 4 bases from J, with 14 bases in between. The CDR3 sequence is 14 residues long. CDR1 and CDR2 from the germline V gene are SGHTA and FQGNSA. For the CDR3, the DNA is TGTGCCAGCAGACCGGGACTCAGCGCAGATACGCAGTATTTT. This codes for CASRPGLSADTQYF.

The sample holds a few counts of this clone. The chain employs TRBV7-9 and TRBJ2-1; 7 positions match TRBD2. From germline, CDR1 is SEHNR and CDR2 FQNEAQ (reference sequence). With V trimmed by 5 bases and J by 7 bases, 8 bases remained unmatched. The CDR3 contains 14 residues. CDR3 DNA sequence: TGTGCCAGCAGCCCTAGGGAGGGGAGGAATGAGCAGTTCTTC. This sequence encodes CASSPREGRNEQFF.

The chain has TRBV28 and TRBJ2-3; TRBD2 agrees at 10 bases. V lost 7 bases to trimming and J lost 5 bases; unmatched junction nucleotides: 12. The CDR3 has 16 amino acids. The germline V gene encodes CDR1 MDHEN and CDR2 SYDVKM. The CDR3 sequence: CASKRLAGDWVDTQYF. The CDR3 nucleotides are TGTGCCAGCAAACGTCTAGCGGGAGATTGGGTAGATACGCAGTATTTT.

The rearrangement links TRBV4-2 to TRBJ1-6, with 9 bases identical to TRBD1. The V gene's germline CDR1 is LGHNA and CDR2 YNFKEQ. The CDR3 length is 19 residues. With 0 bases clipped from V and 4 bases from J, the junction kept 10 bases outside the gene matches. CDR3 DNA: TGTGCCAGCAGCCAAGAACGGGGAGACAGGGGGATTTATAATTCACCCCTCCACTTT. Translating it yields CASSQERGDRGIYNSPLHF.

This clone has a handful of counts. The chain couples TRBV29-1 to TRBJ2-3, with unresolved D. In germline, CDR1 is SQVTM, CDR2 ANQGSEA. Trimming stripped 6 bases from V and 0 bases from J, with 10 bases between. The CDR3 length is 13 residues. The CDR3 sequence: CSVVISSTDTQYF. DNA for the CDR3: TGCAGCGTAGTGATTAGTAGCACAGATACGCAGTATTTT.

J is TRBJ1-1 and V is TRBV15; the match to TRBD1 covers 10 bases. Losses at the gene ends were 9 bases for V and 0 bases for J; bases not matched to a gene: 10. Germline V gene lookup returns CDR1 LNHNV and CDR2 YYDKDF (reference sequence). The CDR3 contains 16 residues. In nucleotides, the CDR3 is TGTGCCACAGACCCGGGGACAGGGGCGTTGAACACTGAAGCTTTCTTT. The encoded protein is CATDPGTGALNTEAFF.

The rearrangement uses TRBV18 and TRBJ1-2; TRBD1 aligns across 7 bases. V trimming: 8 bases; J trimming: 6 bases; junction bases outside the gene matches: 6. Per the germline V gene, CDR1 is KGHSH and CDR2 is LQKENI. This CDR3 has 12 residues. The CDR3, as DNA: TGTGCCAGCCAAACAGGGGATGATGGCTACACCTTC. Translating it yields CASQTGDDGYTF. The full variable domain, in which reference TRBV18 and TRBJ1-2 provide the parts outside the CDR3, is NAGVMQNPRHLVRRRGQEARLRCSPMKGHSHVYWYRQLPEEGLKFMVYLQKENIIDESGMPKERFSAEFPKEGPSILRIQQVVRGDSAAYFCASQTGDDGYTFGSGTRLTVV.

V usage is TRBV4-3 and J usage is TRBJ1-1, with D uncertain. The V end was cut by 5 bases, the J end by 0 bases, with 7 bases between. Germline-derived CDR1 and CDR2 are LGHNA and YSLEER. The CDR3 sequence is 13 residues long. CDR3 DNA: TGCGCCAGCAGCGTAACAGTGAACACTGAAGCTTTCTTT. The encoded protein is CASSVTVNTEAFF.